Below are 26 T cell receptor beta chains sequenced from a single sample in a study of blood T cell repertoires in COVID-19. Profiled with immunoSEQ multiplex PCR; TCRdb holds only in-frame clones, not every one. The sample holds about 310,000 clones, 80% to 90% seen once. Sequenced sample: peripheral blood. The receptors derive from a woman aged 45-60 years who had recovered from COVID-19.

This clone was seen only once. V and J are TRBV28 and TRBJ1-3; 7 bases are shared with TRBD1. Per germline, CDR1 MDHEN and CDR2 SYDVKM. The CDR3 runs 12 residues. The V segment lost 10 bases and the J segment 3 bases; nucleotides outside the gene matches: 3. The CDR3 DNA reads as TGTGCCACCCAGGGGGGTGGAAACACCATATATTTT. Amino acids: CATQGGGNTIYF.

The CDR3 sequence is CASSQRTAATNEKLFF. CDR3 nucleotides: TGCGCCAGCAGCCAGAGGACAGCAGCAACTAATGAAAAACTGTTTTTT. The V and J genes are TRBV4-3 and TRBJ1-4, with a tentative D call TRBD1 (6 bases). Germline CDR1 LGHNA, CDR2 YSLEER. The V end lost 3 bases, the J end lost 0 bases, and 11 bases lay between the germline ends. CDR3 length: 16 amino acids.

V and J are TRBV27 and TRBJ1-1; D uncertain. This CDR3 has 14 amino acids. The germline V and J ends were trimmed by 5 bases and 2 bases, with 12 bases remaining between them. Germline-derived CDR1 and CDR2 are MNHEY and SMNVEV (reference sequence). The CDR3 sequence is CASSQRPSNTEAFF. CDR3 nucleotides: TGTGCCAGCAGTCAGAGGCCCTCTAACACTGAAGCTTTCTTT.

The J gene is TRBJ2-5, the V gene TRBV30; no definite D call. CDR1 and CDR2 from the germline V gene are GTSNPN and SVGIG (reference sequence). Trimming pared 0 bases from V and 4 bases from J, leaving 12 bases between. The CDR3 runs 14 residues. In nucleotides, the CDR3 is TGTGCCTGGAGTGTAGGCTGGGTAGCAGAGACCCAGTACTTC. This encodes CAWSVGWVAETQYF.

This chain uses TRBV28 with TRBJ1-1; no firm D call. The CDR3 is 10 amino acids. CDR1 and CDR2 from the germline V gene are MDHEN and SYDVKM. The CDR3 region is CVSMNTEAFF. CDR3 bases: TGTGTTAGCATGAACACTGAAGCTTTCTTT.

The V call is TRBV2, the J call TRBJ1-2; tentatively, D is TRBD1 (6 bases). CDR1 is SNHLY and CDR2 is FYNNEI in the germline V gene. The length of the CDR3 is 13 residues. The ends were cut back, 7 bases at V and 7 bases at J, with 16 bases in the middle. The DNA for the CDR3 is TGTGCCAGCACTACAGGGAGTGTGCGTGGCTACACCTTC. Its protein product is CASTTGSVRGYTF.

The chain joins TRBV25-1 to TRBJ2-3, with D maybe TRBD2 (7 bases). The CDR3 length is 15 residues. With 1 base removed from V and 5 bases from J, the gap between germline ends came to 13 bases. CDR1 is MGHDK and CDR2 is SYGVNS in the germline V gene. The DNA for the CDR3 is TGTGCCAGCAGTGAATTTGGGGGGGGGCGAGATACGCAGTATTTT. Translating gives CASSEFGGGRDTQYF.

This sequence joins TRBV5-8 and TRBJ1-1; a possible D gene is TRBD1 (6 bases). The CDR3 sequence is 14 residues long. V lost 5 bases and J lost 5, with 16 bases in between. Looked up from germline, CDR1 is SGHTS and CDR2 is YDEGEE. This CDR3 is CASRKERQATEAFF. CDR3 bases: TGTGCCAGCAGAAAGGAAAGACAGGCAACTGAAGCTTTCTTT.

This clone was recorded a few times. The chain has TRBV30 and TRBJ2-3; D ambiguous. The CDR3 sequence is 11 residues long. Trimming took 2 bases from V and 5 from J, leaving 5 bases between them. CDR1 and CDR2 (germline): GTSNPN, SVGIG (reference sequence). CDR3 in amino acids: CAWSFRDTQYF. CDR3 bases: TGTGCCTGGAGTTTTCGAGATACGCAGTATTTT.

The chain is built from TRBV19 and TRBJ2-6; D might be TRBD1 (5 bases). V lost 3 bases to trimming and J lost 0 bases, with 9 bases between them. Germline CDR1 is LNHDA and CDR2 is SQIVND (reference sequence). The CDR3 runs 16 residues. In DNA, the CDR3 is TGTGCCAGTAGTATCTCGACAGTCTCTGGGGCCAACGTCCTGACTTTC. It is translated as CASSISTVSGANVLTF. Full variable domain (outside the CDR3, taken from reference TRBV19 and TRBJ2-6): DGGITQSPKYLFRKEGQNVTLSCEQNLNHDAMYWYRQDPGQGLRLIYYSQIVNDFQKGDIAEGYSVSREKKESFPLTVTSAQKNPTAFYLCASSISTVSGANVLTFGAGSRLTVL.

DNA for the CDR3: TGTGCCAGTAGTACCCGACAGGGGGCGGACACTGAAGCTTTCTTT. Translated: CASSTRQGADTEAFF. The J gene is TRBJ1-1, the V gene TRBV19, with 10 bases fitting TRBD1. The V gene end was trimmed by 4 bases and the J gene end by 3 bases; junction bases not matched to a gene: 5. The V gene's germline CDR1 is LNHDA and CDR2 SQIVND (reference sequence). This CDR3 comprises 15 residues.

The gene calls are TRBV5-5 and TRBJ2-1, with a weak D call TRBD2 (5 bases). This CDR3 comprises 14 residues. V was trimmed by 1 base and J by 7 bases, leaving 12 bases between them. From germline, CDR1 is SGHKS and CDR2 YYEKEE (reference sequence). The CDR3 reads CASSLYQRQNEQFF. The CDR3 DNA reads TGTGCCAGCAGCTTGTACCAGCGGCAGAATGAGCAGTTCTTC.

The chain couples TRBV6-6 to TRBJ2-2; weak D call: TRBD1 (6 bases). The CDR3 is 15 amino acids. Germline V CDR1 and CDR2: MNHNY, SVGAGI (reference sequence). V lost 6 bases, J lost 0 bases, and 11 bases lay in between. CDR3 residues: CASRLGQANTGELFF. The CDR3 region has the DNA TGTGCCAGCAGGTTGGGACAAGCGAACACCGGGGAGCTGTTTTTT.

This sequence joins TRBV3-1 (or the pseudogene TRBV3-2) and TRBJ2-7, with TRBD2 matching 9 bases. V lost 2 bases, J lost 6 bases, and 14 bases stayed unmatched. Germline-derived CDR1 and CDR2 are LGHDT and YNNKEL (reference sequence). The CDR3 loop spans 17 amino acids. CDR3 amino acids: CASSQQSTGLAGFEQYF. The CDR3 DNA reads TGTGCCAGCAGCCAACAGTCTACGGGACTAGCAGGTTTCGAGCAGTACTTC.

The chain is built from TRBV5-4 and TRBJ1-2; D is unclear. Trimming took off 3 bases at V and 5 bases at J, with 11 bases between the two ends. The length of the CDR3 is 13 residues. CDR1 is SGHNT, CDR2 YYREEE, per germline (reference sequence). DNA for the CDR3: TGTGCCAGCAGCTGGCAAGAAGATTATGGCTACACCTTC. It encodes CASSWQEDYGYTF.

This chain uses TRBV6-6 with TRBJ2-2; 8 bases line up with TRBD1. The CDR3 covers 15 residues. The trim removed 0 bases at V and 8 bases at J, leaving 5 bases unmatched. Germline V CDR1 and CDR2: MNHNY, SVGAGI (reference sequence). DNA of the CDR3: TGTGCCAGCAGTTACTCAGGGACAGGTCCGGGGGAGCTGTTTTTT. Translation: CASSYSGTGPGELFF.

This sequence joins TRBV15 and TRBJ1-2, with TRBD1 identical over 7 bases. The CDR3 sequence is 16 residues long. Trimming cost V 2 bases and J 2 bases; bases outside gene matches: 8. CDR1 LNHNV and CDR2 YYDKDF come from the germline V gene (reference sequence). The CDR3 nucleotides read TGTGCCACCAGCAGAACCACCTGGACAGGCAACTATGGCTACACCTTC. Residues: CATSRTTWTGNYGYTF. The variable domain in full, completed from reference TRBV15 and TRBJ1-2, reads DAMVIQNPRYQVTQFGKPVTLSCSQTLNHNVMYWYQQKSSQAPKLLFHYYDKDFNNEADTPDNFQSRRPNTSFCFLDIRSPGLGDTAMYLCATSRTTWTGNYGYTFGSGTRLTVV.

The chain couples TRBV6-5 to TRBJ1-2, with 7 bases identical to TRBD1. Germline values: CDR1 MNHEY, CDR2 SVGAGI. The CDR3 runs 13 residues. With V trimmed by 7 bases and J by 5 bases, 7 bases remained unmatched. CDR3 bases: TGTGCCAGCACAATTGACAGGGATTATGGCTACACCTTC. It translates to CASTIDRDYGYTF.

V is TRBV5-4 and J is TRBJ2-7; TRBD2 matches at 8 bases. Per germline, CDR1 SGHNT and CDR2 YYREEE (reference sequence). The CDR3 extends over 15 amino acids. The V and J ends lost 5 bases and 6 bases, in that order; junction bases with no gene match: 13. Written as DNA, the CDR3 is TGTGCCAGCAGTTCAGGCCCGGGACTAGGGACCGAGCAGTACTTC. Translated: CASSSGPGLGTEQYF.

This chain uses TRBV30 with TRBJ2-3; 12 bases are shared with TRBD2. Unmatched junction bases numbered 5, after V lost 7 bases and J lost 3 bases. The CDR3 spans 14 residues. The germline V gene encodes CDR1 GTSNPN and CDR2 SVGIG (reference sequence). CDR3 amino acids: CAFTSGGYTDTQYF. In DNA, the CDR3 is TGTGCCTTTACTAGCGGGGGGTATACAGATACGCAGTATTTT.

In its sample, this clone was seen a few times. The chain couples TRBV5-4 to TRBJ2-1, with D uncertain. The CDR3 is 13 amino acids. V dropped 7 bases and J dropped 0 bases, with 8 bases sitting between them. CDR1 SGHNT and CDR2 YYREEE come from the germline V gene (reference sequence). CDR3 bases: TGTGCCAGCGGGCATAGCTCCTACAATGAGCAGTTCTTC. Its translation: CASGHSSYNEQFF.

The chain recombines TRBV5-4 with TRBJ2-3; 10 bases match TRBD1. J was trimmed by 7 bases and V by 4 bases; bases with no gene match: 9. CDR3 length: 15 amino acids. Looked up from germline, CDR1 is SGHNT and CDR2 is YYREEE (reference sequence). CDR3 region: CASSRTGGVVNTQYF. DNA of the CDR3: TGTGCCAGCAGCCGGACAGGGGGAGTGGTGAATACGCAGTATTTT.

The V call is TRBV6-5, the J call TRBJ2-2, with unresolved D. The CDR3 has 13 amino acids. The germline CDR1 and CDR2 sequences are MNHEY and SVGAGI. V lost 8 bases and J 0 bases, leaving 7 bases between the germline ends. The CDR3: CASEAPNTGELFF. Here the CDR3 DNA reads TGTGCCAGCGAGGCACCGAACACCGGGGAGCTGTTTTTT.

The chain carries TRBV5-1 and TRBJ2-7, with D maybe TRBD1 (6 bases). The CDR3 runs to 13 residues. Germline values: CDR1 SGHRS, CDR2 YFSETQ. Between the trimmed V and J ends, which lost 5 bases and 2 bases, there was a span of 11 bases. CDR3 protein: CASRLDRAYEQYF. CDR3 nucleotide sequence: TGCGCCAGCAGACTGGACAGAGCCTACGAGCAGTACTTC.

The chain carries TRBV7-2 and TRBJ1-2; possible D gene TRBD1, 6 bases. The CDR3 contains 14 residues. Germline V gives CDR1 SGHTA, CDR2 FQGNSA. The ends were cut back, 1 base at V and 6 bases at J, with 12 bases in the middle. The CDR3, as DNA: TGTGCCAGCAGCTTAGACAGGGAAGTCGATGGCTACACCTTC. Translating it yields CASSLDREVDGYTF. Looking up the rest from reference TRBV7-2 and TRBJ1-2 gives the full variable domain: GAGVSQSPSNKVTEKGKDVELRCDPISGHTALYWYRQSLGQGLEFLIYFQGNSAPDKSGLPSDRFSAERTGGSVSTLTIQRTQQEDSAVYLCASSLDREVDGYTFGSGTRLTVV.

This chain uses TRBV10-3 with TRBJ1-2, with D uncertain. CDR3 length: 12 amino acids. The V end lost 0 bases, the J end lost 5 bases, and 4 bases lay between the germline ends. Germline values: CDR1 ENHRY, CDR2 SYGVKD. The CDR3 sequence: CAISESEYGYTF. DNA of the CDR3: TGTGCCATCAGTGAGTCGGAGTATGGCTACACCTTC.